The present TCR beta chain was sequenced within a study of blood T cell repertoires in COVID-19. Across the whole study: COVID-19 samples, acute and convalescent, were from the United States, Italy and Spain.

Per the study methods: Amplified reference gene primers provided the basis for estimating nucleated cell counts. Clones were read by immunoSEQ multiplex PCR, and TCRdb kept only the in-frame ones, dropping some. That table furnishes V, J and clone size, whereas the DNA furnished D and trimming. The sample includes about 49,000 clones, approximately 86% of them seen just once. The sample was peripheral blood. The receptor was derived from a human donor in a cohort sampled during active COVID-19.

CDR3 nucleotides: TGCAGCACAGGGGTGGAAGAGACCCAGTACTTC. Its translation is CSTGVEETQYF. This chain uses TRBV29-1 with TRBJ2-5; the match to TRBD1 covers 7 bases. Trimming cost V 8 bases and J 3 bases; bases outside gene matches: 3. The CDR3 extends over 11 amino acids. CDR1 and CDR2 (germline): SQVTM, ANQGSEA.